This TCR beta chain was found in a study of blood T cell repertoires in COVID-19. Under the authors' procedure: Estimated nucleated cell counts came from reference gene primer amplification. Sequencing was performed with immunoSEQ multiplex PCR; in TCRdb, only in-frame clones are kept and a portion is missing. The D gene and trimming were derived from the DNA, and the V and J assignments and clone size from that table. The repertoire holds 230,000 or so clones, over 75% seen once, with 1.9% in the top ten. The CDR3 has 13 amino acids. V was cut by 6 bases and J by 1 base, with 9 bases left in between. The germline V gene has CDR1 MNHEY and CDR2 SMNVEV (reference sequence).

The TCR comes from a man aged 40-49 years with active or convalescent COVID-19. The chain recombines TRBV27 with TRBJ1-1; tentatively, D is TRBD1 (6 bases). Specimen: peripheral blood. The CDR3 coding sequence is TGTGCCAGCAGGGACAGATGGAACACTGAAGCTTTCTTT. Its translation is CASRDRWNTEAFF.